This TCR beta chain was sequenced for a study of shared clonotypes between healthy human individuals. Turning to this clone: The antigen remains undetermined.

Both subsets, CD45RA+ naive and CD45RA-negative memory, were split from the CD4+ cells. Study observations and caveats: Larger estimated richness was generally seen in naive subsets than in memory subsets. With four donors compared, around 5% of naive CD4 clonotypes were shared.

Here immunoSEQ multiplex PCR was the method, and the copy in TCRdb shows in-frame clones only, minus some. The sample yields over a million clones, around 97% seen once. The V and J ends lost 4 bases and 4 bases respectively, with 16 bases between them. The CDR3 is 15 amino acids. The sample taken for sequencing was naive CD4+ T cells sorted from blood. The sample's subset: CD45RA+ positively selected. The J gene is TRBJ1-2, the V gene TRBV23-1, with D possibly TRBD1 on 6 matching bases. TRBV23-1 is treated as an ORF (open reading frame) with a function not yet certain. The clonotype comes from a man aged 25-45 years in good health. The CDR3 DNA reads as TGCGCCAGCAGTCTCCAGACAGGAACTGGCTATGGCTACACCTTC. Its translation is CASSLQTGTGYGYTF.